This T cell receptor beta chain was captured by sequencing in a study of shared clonotypes between healthy human individuals. Study details: Each donor's CD4 naive and CD4 memory cells filled three plates apiece, CD8 naive two, and CD8 memory one. Findings and caveats of the study: The low donor count limited represented genetic and exposure-history diversity. Collection of samples was limited to blood; tissue repertoires likely differ.

To note about this clone: No antigen is known for it.

TCRdb's table, derived via immunoSEQ multiplex PCR, lists solely in-frame clones and lacks some. This table holds 1.6 million or so clones, less than 99% found once. Germline lookup yields CDR1 SGHRS and CDR2 YFSETQ. The CDR3 contains 15 residues. J lost 4 bases, V lost 3 bases, and 9 bases had no gene match. Every donor, a Caucasian adult, lived in Nashville, Tennessee. Sequencing was done on a sample of naive CD4+ T cells sorted from blood. Subset defined: CD45RA+ positively selected. The rearrangement joins TRBV5-1 to TRBJ1-1; TRBD1 matches 7 bases. The receptor's source is a man aged 25-45 years in good health. As DNA, the CDR3 is TGCGCCAGCAGCTCTCCTACAGGGGTGGGCACTGAAGCTTTCTTT. Its protein product is CASSSPTGVGTEAFF.